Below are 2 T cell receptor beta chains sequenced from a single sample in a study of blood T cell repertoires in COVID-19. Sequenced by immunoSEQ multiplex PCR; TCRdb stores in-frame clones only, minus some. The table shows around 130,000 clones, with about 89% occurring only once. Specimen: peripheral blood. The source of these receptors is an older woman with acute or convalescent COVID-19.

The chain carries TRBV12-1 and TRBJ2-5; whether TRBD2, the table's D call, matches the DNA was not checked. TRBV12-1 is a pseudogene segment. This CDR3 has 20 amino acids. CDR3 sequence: CASSFTFSGRARRGGETQYF. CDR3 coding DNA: TGTGCCAGCAGCTTTACGTTTAGCGGGAGGGCCCGGCGGGGCGGGGAGACCCAGTACTTC.

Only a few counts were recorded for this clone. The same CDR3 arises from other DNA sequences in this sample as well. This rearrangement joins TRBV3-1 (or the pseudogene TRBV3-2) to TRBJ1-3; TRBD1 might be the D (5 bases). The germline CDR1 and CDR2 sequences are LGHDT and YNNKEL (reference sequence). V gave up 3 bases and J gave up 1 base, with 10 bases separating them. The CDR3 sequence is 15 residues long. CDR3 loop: CASSQSGISGNTIYF. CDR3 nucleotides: TGTGCCAGCAGCCAGTCAGGGATTTCTGGAAACACCATATATTTT.